The T cell receptor beta chain under discussion was sequenced for a study of cytomegalovirus exposure and HLA in healthy donors (dated by TCRdb to the late 2010s). About the full investigation: According to an earlier analysis of 550 to 750 of the donors, about 179 million T cells yielded approximately 120 million unique TCR beta sequences and around 280 Gb of sequence data. Donor age, sex, ethnicity and CMV serostatus were collected together with the repertoire data. Genome-wide SNP genotypes for about 60% of the 666 donors were used in a later genetic analysis, which treated that subset as a discovery cohort. Every discovery cohort repertoire had been produced on one sequencing platform. The T cell repertoires of under 700 subjects were profiled by immunosequencing and related to cytomegalovirus serostatus. HLA typing covered class I and class II loci at four-digit resolution. Five DR-DQ haplotypes were treated as single units for association and clustering because of strong linkage in the cohort. The study was designed to test whether signatures of past pathogen exposure could be identified by cataloging public T cell receptors. An early release covering roughly 640 HLA-typed donors comprised around 300 gigabases of sequencing data and tens of millions of unique TCR sequences. Among about 360 genotyped donors of the cohort, an average of about 240,000 unique TCR beta nucleotide sequences were sequenced per donor, around a sixth of them non-productive. A later analysis re-examined previously published TCR beta repertoires from more than 550 donors and added high-resolution HLA genotyping to investigate patterns of TCR occurrence. Besides the first cohort of roughly 700 subjects, a separate validation cohort made up of 120 different subjects was used. Of the roughly 400 genotyped donors, 65% to 90% fell in the genetic ancestry cluster associated with self-reported Caucasian donors. High-throughput TCR immunosequencing, statistical association of individual TCRs with disease status, and machine learning were combined to predict cytomegalovirus infection status. Rather than using new phenotypic data, the later analysis identified candidate immune exposures from TCR beta sequences and from how often those sequences occurred across donors. Typing coverage varied by locus: roughly 620-640 donors for A, B, C, DRB1 and DQB1; around 560 for DQA1; approximately 570 for DPA1; 400 to 480 for DPB1. An earlier analysis of approximately 630 of the donors applied high-throughput TCR beta sequencing to assess whether each TCR beta V gene segment acted as functional or pseudogenic. The research as a whole found: Correlated functional status among segregating V segments might be attributable to linkage disequilibrium, but an unknown experimental factor could not be ruled out. In a later analysis, the rate of TCR association differed among HLA loci, with DRB1 alleles having the most associated TCRs and HLA-C alleles having the fewest. In an earlier analysis of approximately 600 of the donors, most TCR beta V segments were observed in productive rearrangements about 87% or about 30% of the time, broadly matching IMGT annotations. Because HLA typing was unavailable for some donors at each locus, only the typed subset was used in association tests. Some IMGT-functional V segments, including TRBV6-2 and TRBV6-3, could not be distinguished by the 87-base-pair reads and were therefore excluded. The study listed 150 to 200 TCR beta chains as associated with cytomegalovirus. Across donors, most TCR sequences were observed very rarely, whereas some public TCRs were present in many individuals. CMV serostatus was the only immune exposure information available for the cohort. A further reported finding was that TCR beta sequences accurately predicted the HLA-A and HLA-B alleles for most subjects in the first cohort. Compared with equally common non-associated chains, HLA-associated TCR beta chains in a later analysis were more clonally expanded and had lower generation probabilities. When HLA alleles, especially DR and DQ, strongly co-occurred, TCR associations were difficult to assign to individual alleles. Compared with the approximately 700-donor mean, donors in an Asian-associated ancestry cluster had fewer N-insertions in productive TCRs, according to a later genetic analysis. The authors suggested that the approach could potentially be extended to other disease states and immunological phenotypes. A later analysis associated some 17,000 TCR beta sequences with specific HLA alleles at a false discovery rate of 0.05. Because counts were too low, fewer than 20 rarely observed V segments, including chromosome 9 orphons, were excluded from the earlier analysis of around 640 of the donors. In a later analysis, several top co-occurrence clusters were reported to appear linked to parvovirus B19, influenza, CMV and Epstein-Barr virus. Three of the identified cytomegalovirus-associated TCR beta chains were confirmed in vitro to be specific for cytomegalovirus antigens. In a later genetic analysis, a missense DCLRE1C variant was associated with V-gene and J-gene trimming of TCR beta chains, and the association was replicated in an independent cohort. Sequencing depth was assumed to be roughly uniform across donors in the presence/absence analyses, though that assumption may not hold. The classifier was reported to diagnose cytomegalovirus status with high specificity and sensitivity in both the original and validation cohorts. The sequencing pipeline was judged likely to have produced a cluster of highly shared sequence variants as a technical artifact. In this cohort, only TCR beta chains were sequenced, and detectable features were limited by the absence of alpha or paired-chain data. A later analysis found that most CMV-associated TCR beta chains appeared HLA-restricted, with HLA associations seemingly driven largely by CMV exposure.

The library came from the immunoSEQ multiplex PCR assay. The multiplex PCR relied on a mix of 60 forward primers for TCR Vbeta segments and 13 reverse primers for TCR Jbeta segments. The CDR3 region of rearranged TCR beta genes was amplified from genomic DNA by a multiplex PCR assay. The amplified TCR beta libraries were sequenced on the Illumina HiSeq System as 87-base-pair reads. The paper's data handling went like this. Across the roughly 670 repertoires, a later analysis counted 75 million to 90 million unique TCR beta chains, some 11 million of which were shared by at least two donors. Raw reads were error-corrected and collapsed into unique sequences by a nearest-neighbor algorithm in which closely related sequences were merged to remove PCR and sequencing errors. Alignment of CDR3 sequences to IMGT reference sequences was used to assign V, D and J gene segments. Each retained sequence needed at least a six-nucleotide match to both a V gene segment and a J gene segment. Rearrangements were called productive when the CDR3 lacked stop codons and stayed in frame with V and J; all others were non-productive. Following IMGT convention, CDR3 was defined as the stretch from the second conserved V-encoded cysteine to the conserved J-encoded phenylalanine. In an earlier analysis of around 600 of the donors, sequences lacking an unambiguous match to a single V gene segment were excluded. In an earlier analysis of approximately 590 of the donors, V segments were called functional above 56.7% productive rearrangements and were called segregating when the between-donor standard deviation exceeded 5%. A statistical classification framework was built for diagnosing cytomegalovirus status from the catalog of TCR beta chain sequences. A later analysis assigned V and J genes by comparing TCR nucleotide sequences with IMGT/GENE-DB human TR gene sequences. In a later analysis, CDR3 sequences and most-parsimonious VDJ recombination scenarios were assigned using the TCRdist pipeline. In a later analysis, every TCR beta chain was defined by the combination of its CDR3 amino acid sequence and its V-gene family, and reads without a unique V-gene family were dropped. To address suspected cross-contamination and a sequencing artifact, a later analysis removed a few hundred highly shared, low-generation-probability nucleotide sequences. In a later analysis, a clonal expansion index for each public chain was calculated from normalized within-repertoire ranks of inferred template counts. A later analysis computed generation probabilities with a VDJ recombination model fitted to out-of-frame rearrangements, and checked the results against IGoR. In a later analysis, hypergeometric tests were used to score TCR-TCR, TCR-HLA and TCR-CMV co-occurrence, with a repertoire-size bias correction applied to TCR pairs. False discovery rates were estimated in a later analysis by permuting HLA or CMV assignments 20 times. In a later analysis, co-occurring TCRs were grouped with DBSCAN, and TCRdist sequence similarity was added when clustering was performed within HLA-allele-positive subsets. Repertoires with fewer than 30,000 or more than 120,000 public chains were left out of co-occurrence clustering, as were five repertoires with anomalous nucleotide sharing. TCRdb provides this immuneACCESS table in a form limited to in-frame rearrangements. Some clones are lacking; in checked studies, under half of them reflect an unresolved V gene, and why the rest are absent is not known. V, J and clone size were drawn from that table, and D and trimming were deduced from the DNA. This sample has just under 80,000 clones in its table, and around three quarters of those were observed once. The leading ten clones occupy around 4.8% of the sample.

In total, about 650 healthy bone marrow donors made up the cohort. All cohort members were sampled while nominally healthy, although unrecorded immune exposures were likely present. The donor was CMV seronegative and was included in the group of 352 seronegative cohort members. A peripheral blood sample was collected from each donor, and TCR beta sequencing was performed on peripheral blood mononuclear cells. The Qiagen DNeasy Blood Extraction Kit was used to extract genomic DNA from the blood cell samples. In the case of this clone: Its antigen is still unknown. The record has no base qualities; no much larger clone is one base away.

From the cysteine through the phenylalanine, the CDR3 covers 15 amino acids. Only the CDR3 part of the read is kept: 45 bases, read in frame from the first base. V is shortened by 0 bases, J by 4 bases, and the region joining them spans 13 bases. CDR1 and CDR2, per the germline V gene, are SGHTS and YDEGEE. Sequenced material: PBMCs. The TCR comes from a man between 40 and 49 years old in good health and CMV-seronegative. The chain uses TRBV5-8 and TRBJ1-1, with TRBD1 perhaps the D gene, on 5 matching bases. The nucleotide sequence is given as TGTGCCAGCAGCTTGGAAGGGGTTCTTTCCACTGAAGCTTTCTTT. It is translated as CASSLEGVLSTEAFF.